This paragraph reports one T cell receptor (beta chain). Its antigen remains unidentified. The table came from immunoSEQ multiplex PCR; TCRdb's copy has only in-frame clones and leaves some out. The sample shows 4,000 to 6,000 clones, 66% of them seen only once. Germline lookup yields CDR1 SGHNT and CDR2 YYREEE (reference sequence). The CDR3 loop spans 14 amino acids. Trimming took off 6 bases at V and 3 bases at J, with 14 bases between the two ends. This record belongs to a study of CD8 T cell repertoires and HIV-1 epitope variants. Across the whole study: T cells were stimulated with Twenty-five Gag and Nef peptides separately.

General study points: The TAALDMSHF plasma variant had no responses, unlike KF9 (about five clonotypes) and HW9 (one).

The TCR comes from a male donor with HIV. This chain links TRBV5-4 with TRBJ2-3, with D possibly matching TRBD2 (6 bases). Sequenced input: cultured CD8+ T cells derived from PBMCs. CDR3 sequence reads: CASNIIGSTDTQYF. CDR3 coding DNA: TGTGCCAGCAACATAATCGGGAGTACAGATACGCAGTATTTT. Supplemented by reference TRBV5-4 and TRBJ2-3, the full variable domain reads ETGVTQSPTHLIKTRGQQVTLRCSSQSGHNTVSWYQQALGQGPQFIFQYYREEENGRGNFPPRFSGLQFPNYSSELNVNALELDDSALYLCASNIIGSTDTQYFGPGTRLTVL.